A single T cell receptor beta chain is shown here with its context. This sample includes further DNA sequences coding for the same CDR3. Under the authors' procedure: Reference gene primer amplification gave nucleated cell count estimates. Clones were read by immunoSEQ multiplex PCR, and TCRdb kept only the in-frame ones, dropping some. That table is the source of V, J and clone size, and D and trimming were worked out from the DNA. The sample lists 150,000 to 200,000 clones, around four fifths occurring once. The Seattle site enrolled patients during active infection and followed them longitudinally. The record originates from a study of blood T cell repertoires in COVID-19. Study background: Samples came from the United States, Italy and Spain, spanning acute and convalescent COVID-19. Nucleic acid was either cDNA or gDNA, and it came from T cells, B-cell-depleted T cells, or PBMCs.

The CDR3 consists of 13 residues. V shed 1 base and J shed 7 bases, with 10 bases lying between them. Germline V CDR1 and CDR2: GTSNPN, SVGIG (reference sequence). The clonotype originates from a woman in her seventies with COVID-19, enrolled during active disease. Sequencing was carried out using peripheral blood. V gene TRBV30 combines with J gene TRBJ1-4; D perhaps matches TRBD1 (5 bases). CDR3 protein: CAWSDGGAEKLFF. The CDR3 DNA follows: TGTGCCTGGAGTGACGGCGGGGCTGAAAAACTGTTTTTT.